What follows are 13 T cell receptor beta chains derived from one specimen sequenced in a study of blood T cell repertoires in COVID-19. Clones were read by immunoSEQ multiplex PCR, and TCRdb kept only the in-frame ones, dropping some. In the table there are approximately 500,000 clones, about 89% of which are singletons. Specimen: peripheral blood. The receptor source for this set is a woman aged 45 to 65 with COVID-19, enrolled during active disease.

This chain uses TRBV12-5 with TRBJ2-2, with D perhaps matching TRBD1 (5 bases). Trimming removed 3 bases at V and 5 bases at J, with 13 bases between. CDR1 LGHNT and CDR2 FRNRAP come from the germline V gene. The CDR3 loop spans 15 amino acids. The CDR3 sequence is CASGFGRVDTGELFF. CDR3 nucleotide sequence: TGTGCTAGTGGTTTCGGCAGGGTGGATACCGGGGAGCTGTTTTTT.

The V and J genes are TRBV6-5 and TRBJ1-2; D is possibly TRBD1 (5 bases). V gave up 6 bases and J gave up 4 bases, with 12 bases separating them. CDR3 size: 13 residues. Germline V gene data show CDR1 as MNHEY and CDR2 as SVGAGI. In DNA, the CDR3 is TGTGCCAGCAGGAGAGGGGAGGGCTATGGCTACACCTTC. Translating it yields CASRRGEGYGYTF.

The CDR3 here is CASQQPTDTQYF. The DNA of the CDR3 is TGTGCCAGCCAACAGCCCACAGATACGCAGTATTTT. The gene calls are TRBV2 and TRBJ2-3; unclear D gene. CDR1 and CDR2 from the germline V gene are SNHLY and FYNNEI. V lost 8 bases and J 2 bases, leaving 8 bases between the germline ends. This CDR3 contains 12 residues. The full variable domain, with the rest looked up from reference TRBV2 and TRBJ2-3, is EPEVTQTPSHQVTQMGQEVILRCVPISNHLYFYWYRQILGQKVEFLVSFYNNEISEKSEIFDDQFSVERPDGSNFTLKIRSTKLEDSAMYFCASQQPTDTQYFGPGTRLTVL.

V gene TRBV7-8 combines with J gene TRBJ2-1; no firm D call. CDR1 is SGHVS and CDR2 is FQNEAQ in the germline V gene. The CDR3 covers 13 residues. The V and J ends lost 6 bases and 8 bases respectively, with 14 bases between them. CDR3 protein: CASSIPAADEQFF. The CDR3 DNA follows: TGTGCCAGCAGTATCCCTGCGGCGGATGAGCAGTTCTTC.

The chain is built from TRBV28 and TRBJ1-3; the match to TRBD1 covers 7 bases. The V and J ends lost 4 bases and 0 bases, in that order; junction bases with no gene match: 15. The CDR3 loop spans 19 amino acids. The germline V gene encodes CDR1 MDHEN and CDR2 SYDVKM. In nucleotides, the CDR3 is TGTGCCAGCAGTTCATTACGGACAGGAGTCCTCCGCTCTGGAAACACCATATATTTT. Translation gives CASSSLRTGVLRSGNTIYF.

This clone was counted a few times. The chain couples TRBV4-1 to TRBJ2-1, with 11 nucleotides matching TRBD2. V shed 6 bases and J 5 bases; nucleotides not matched to a gene: 12. This CDR3 has 17 amino acids. Germline loops: CDR1 MGHRA, CDR2 YSYEKL. Here the CDR3 reads CASRQTSGGLGNNEQFF. The DNA of the CDR3 is TGCGCCAGCAGACAAACTAGCGGGGGCTTAGGAAACAATGAGCAGTTCTTC.

J is TRBJ1-2 and V is TRBV27, with D possibly being TRBD1 (6 bases). Trimming removed 7 bases from V and 4 bases from J, with 10 bases in between. The CDR3 covers 12 residues. The germline V gene has CDR1 MNHEY and CDR2 SMNVEV (reference sequence). Here the CDR3 DNA reads TGTGCCAGCATAGACAGGTTCTATGGCTACACCTTC. This sequence encodes CASIDRFYGYTF.

This chain uses TRBV28 with TRBJ2-7; the D gene is possibly TRBD2 (5 bases). The CDR3 is 12 residues long. Germline CDR1 MDHEN, CDR2 SYDVKM. This CDR3 is CATEGASYEQYF. The CDR3 region has the DNA TGTGCAACCGAGGGAGCCTCCTACGAGCAGTACTTC.

This clone was recorded only once. The rearrangement joins TRBV6-5 to TRBJ1-2; D is unresolved. Germline CDR1 is MNHEY and CDR2 is SVGAGI. The CDR3 contains 15 residues. The germline V and J ends were trimmed by 0 bases and 3 bases, with 11 bases remaining between them. The CDR3 is CASSYSSSGYYGYTF. The CDR3 DNA is TGTGCCAGCAGTTACTCTTCTAGCGGCTACTATGGCTACACCTTC.

The chain combines TRBV6-1 with TRBJ1-3; possible D gene TRBD1, 6 bases. CDR1 and CDR2 from the germline V gene are MNHNS and SASEGT. V lost 2 bases to trimming and J lost 4 bases, with 12 bases between them. There are 15 residues in the CDR3. Here the CDR3 DNA reads TGTGCCAGCAGTGAAAGGGACAATCCGGGAAACACCATATATTTT. Translating it yields CASSERDNPGNTIYF.

J is TRBJ1-1 and V is TRBV7-2; 9 nucleotides line up with TRBD1. This CDR3 is 13 amino acids long. V lost 5 bases and J lost 13; bases outside the gene matches: 11. Germline values: CDR1 SGHTA, CDR2 FQGNSA. The CDR3 nucleotides read TGTGCCAGCAGCCCAACAGGGGGCGCGGGGCTTTTCTTT. This encodes CASSPTGGAGLFF. The whole variable domain, remainder taken from reference TRBV7-2 and TRBJ1-1, is GAGVSQSPSNKVTEKGKDVELRCDPISGHTALYWYRQSLGQGLEFLIYFQGNSAPDKSGLPSDRFSAERTGGSVSTLTIQRTQQEDSAVYLCASSPTGGAGLFFGQGTRLTVV.

This clone was found once. This chain links TRBV2 with TRBJ1-2; D may be TRBD1 (5 bases). CDR1 SNHLY and CDR2 FYNNEI come from the germline V gene. The CDR3 has 14 residues. With 4 bases removed from V and 4 bases from J, the gap between germline ends came to 13 bases. Written as DNA, the CDR3 is TGTGCCAGCAGTGGGTTGGAAGGGGCCTATGGCTACACCTTC. This gives the protein CASSGLEGAYGYTF.

The rearrangement links TRBV6-5 to TRBJ2-7, with unresolved D. The CDR3 has 12 amino acids. Germline CDR1 and CDR2: MNHEY and SVGAGI. The V end was cut by 4 bases, the J end by 6 bases, with 10 bases between. CDR3 DNA: TGTGCCAGCAGTTGGCGGAAAGGCGAGCAGTACTTC. Translating gives CASSWRKGEQYF.